The entry below describes one TCR beta chain. What it binds is unknown. This sample stems from a study of shared clonotypes between healthy human individuals. The assay was immunoSEQ multiplex PCR, and TCRdb's table has in-frame clones only and misses some. The sample holds about 2.4 million clones; roughly 93% are singletons and the top ten take around 0.4%. Germline loops: CDR1 SGHAT, CDR2 FQNNGV. The CDR3 is 15 residues long. The V gene lost 3 bases and the J gene lost 2 bases, with 12 bases spanning the gap. Broader study findings: Shared clonotypes across all four donors exceeded non-shared ones in generation probability.

Sequencing was performed on naive CD4+ T cells from PBMCs. This sample's subset: CD45RA+ positively selected. The receptor was derived from a man aged 18 to 29 in good health. Some clones in this sample may be carry-over from other donors' samples. V gene TRBV11-2 combines with J gene TRBJ2-3; tentatively, D is TRBD2 (6 bases). The CDR3 here is CASSFYSGVTDTQYF. DNA of the CDR3: TGTGCCAGCAGCTTTTATAGCGGAGTCACAGATACGCAGTATTTT. Drawing the rest from reference TRBV11-2 and TRBJ2-3, the complete variable domain is EAGVAQSPRYKIIEKRQSVAFWCNPISGHATLYWYQQILGQGPKLLIQFQNNGVVDDSQLPKDRFSAERLKGVDSTLKIQPAKLEDSAVYLCASSFYSGVTDTQYFGPGTRLTVL.